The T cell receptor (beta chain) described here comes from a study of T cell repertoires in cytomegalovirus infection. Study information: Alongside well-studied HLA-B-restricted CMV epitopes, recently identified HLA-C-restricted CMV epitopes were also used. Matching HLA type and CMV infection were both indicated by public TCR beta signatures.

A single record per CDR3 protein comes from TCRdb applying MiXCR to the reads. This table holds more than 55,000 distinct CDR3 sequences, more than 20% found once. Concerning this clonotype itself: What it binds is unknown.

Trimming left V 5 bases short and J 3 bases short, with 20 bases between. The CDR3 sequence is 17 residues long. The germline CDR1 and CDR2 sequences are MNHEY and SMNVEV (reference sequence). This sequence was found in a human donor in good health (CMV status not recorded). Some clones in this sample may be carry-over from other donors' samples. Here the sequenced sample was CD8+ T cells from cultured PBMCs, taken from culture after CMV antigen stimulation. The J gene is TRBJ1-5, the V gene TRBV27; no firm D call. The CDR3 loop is CASSQRAPPNFNQPQHF. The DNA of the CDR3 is TGTGCCAGCAGTCAACGGGCTCCCCCAAACTTCAATCAGCCCCAGCATTTT.